This TCR beta chain originates from a study of cytomegalovirus exposure and HLA in healthy donors. Researchers ran the PCR with 60 Vbeta and 13 Jbeta primers. TCRdb's copy holds only in-frame clones and misses some; the assay was immunoSEQ multiplex PCR. The top ten hold over 1% of the sample, which has 200,000 to 250,000 clones, about 84% seen once. With 1 base clipped from V and 5 bases from J, the junction kept 12 bases outside the gene matches. The CDR3 consists of 17 residues. Germline assignment: CDR1 MGHRA and CDR2 YSYEKL. Findings of the study overall: The study designated 150 or so TCR beta chains cytomegalovirus-associated. TCR beta chains associated with HLA were, in a later analysis, more clonally expanded than equally common others.

In regard to this clone: Antigen unknown.

Regarding donors, all were healthy bone marrow donors. The donors, nominally healthy at sampling, likely had unrecorded immune exposures. V usage is TRBV4-1 and J usage is TRBJ2-5; 8 bases match TRBD2. The specimen sequenced was PBMCs. The receptor was derived from a human donor in good health. DNA for the CDR3: TGCGCCAGCAGCCAAGTCTGGCGGGAGGAGGAGATTGAGACCCAGTACTTC. Residues: CASSQVWREEEIETQYF.